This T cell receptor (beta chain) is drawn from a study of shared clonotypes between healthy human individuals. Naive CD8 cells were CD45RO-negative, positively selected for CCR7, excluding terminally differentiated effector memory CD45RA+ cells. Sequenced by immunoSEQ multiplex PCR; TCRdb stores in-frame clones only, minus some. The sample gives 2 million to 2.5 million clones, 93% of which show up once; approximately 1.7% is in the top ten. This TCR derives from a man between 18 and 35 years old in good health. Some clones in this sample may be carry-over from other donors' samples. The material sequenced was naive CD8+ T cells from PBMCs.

As DNA, the CDR3 is TGTGCCAGCAGTGAACGGTCGGGACGGTGGAATGAGCAGTTCTTC. It translates to CASSERSGRWNEQFF. This rearrangement joins TRBV6-1 to TRBJ2-1; D may correspond to TRBD1 or TRBD2 (5 bases each). V was pared by 2 bases and J by 7 bases, with 15 bases between. CDR3 length equals 15 residues. Germline loops: CDR1 MNHNS, CDR2 SASEGT.